The clone carrying this TCR beta chain has at least ten counts. Antigen: not known. TCR beta libraries were prepared from cDNA with unique molecular identifiers. TCRdb analysed the PCR reads with MiXCR anew, one entry per CDR3 protein. The repertoire consists of roughly 600,000 distinct CDR3 sequences, with roughly 45% occurring once and the leading ten covering more than 1.5%. The data were taken from a study of post-analysis software for immune sequencing data. Across the whole study: Multiple sclerosis in the patients followed relapsing-remitting, secondary progressive and progressive-relapsing courses. Findings and caveats of the study: Controls showed lower frequencies than patients for five or six TRBV segments, and TRBV5-6, TRBV5-1 and TRBV20-1 were among these.

The CDR3 is made up of 15 amino acids. With 5 bases removed from V and 6 bases from J, the gap between germline ends came to 20 bases. Sequencing used blood. The sequence derives from a girl aged 5-17 years with multiple sclerosis. The rearrangement links TRBV12-3 or TRBV12-4 to TRBJ2-7; the D call may be TRBD1 or TRBD2 (5 bases each). CDR3 region: CASSLGSQGELEQYF. DNA for the CDR3: TGTGCCAGCAGTCTAGGGTCTCAGGGAGAACTCGAGCAGTACTTC.